These T cell receptor beta chains were read from a single sample in a study of blood T cell repertoires in COVID-19. Measured with immunoSEQ multiplex PCR; TCRdb has only the in-frame clones, and not every one. The repertoire holds 270,000 or so clones, with roughly 93% as singletons. Material: PBMCs or T cells enriched from blood (not recorded which). The receptors derive from a woman between 40 and 55 years old with acute COVID-19. CDR3s include the opening cysteine and the closing phenylalanine or tryptophan. Fields, in order: V gene, CDR3 protein.

TRBV6-5 CASSYNRALATEAFF
TRBV29-1 CSVDPTGLNTEAFF
TRBV4-3 CASSPERTGSTTQYF
TRBV4-1 CASADLGQGSNQPQHF
TRBV11-2 CASSLGSAGGQETQYF
TRBV5-1 CASRDNPNTEAFF
TRBV5-1 CASSRGQTTNYGYTF
TRBV15 CATSRGGQGKNTEAFF
TRBV19 CASSIDRRESGELFF
TRBV3-1/TRBV3-2 CASTDSGARRDEQFF
TRBV7-9 CASSLVAGGITDTQYF
TRBV18 CASSPGTEGGYTF
TRBV28 CASRLGRNPGNEQFF
TRBV4-1 CASSQVKNTEAFF
TRBV11-3 CASSPTGPKNIQYF
TRBV7-2 CASSFRGTGNYGYTF
TRBV4-3 CASSQPGGRETQYF
TRBV11-3 CASSSFGTFYEQYF
TRBV7-9 CASSPSGLLSYNEQFF
TRBV5-6 CASSYRQGTEKLFF
TRBV3-1/TRBV3-2 CASSQDVGEGFTDTQYF
TRBV28 CASSFDADTQETQYF
TRBV29-1 CSANWLNTEAFF
TRBV5-4 CASSVQGADTQYF
TRBV18 CASSAGRGSTDTQYF
TRBV5-1 CASSVTGTGAHEQYF
TRBV7-9 CASSTGTGAWVEAFF
TRBV19 CASSMAGTGTTEAFF
TRBV14 CASSLLRDRGVSSPLHF
TRBV30 CAWNGLAGGVGYTF
TRBV7-9 CASSLDTGLDYGYTF
TRBV30 CAWREGTGAYYGYTF
TRBV4-2 CASSQDHEGRANQPQHF
TRBV20-1 CSANQGNEQFF
TRBV30 CAWSVPELGGKNIQYF
TRBV7-9 CASSVSGQGTETQYF
TRBV28 CASRDGTGSYGYTF
TRBV5-4 CASSLDPGGTRRADTQYF
TRBV10-3 CAIRQGAGNEQFF
TRBV5-6 CATRQGRGNTIYF
TRBV5-1 CASSLDHSGNTIYF
TRBV6-5 CASSYSRVGNTIYF
TRBV5-1 CASSAGTSGSNEQFF
TRBV7-2 CASSPRGQLLAKNIQYF
TRBV19 CATRPRGGPGETQYF
TRBV10-1 CASSDWGGYGYTF
TRBV7-9 CASSLGLNSNQPQHF
TRBV4-1 CASSQGPGKVVGYTF
TRBV28 CASSLTGTGSYEQYF
TRBV7-9 CASSFQGGEQYF
TRBV7-6 CASSLAGGQNTEAFF
TRBV2 CASTGQASYNEQFF
TRBV9 CASSVAGGGDEQFF
TRBV7-3 CASSLETAAYEQYF
TRBV5-1 CASSSGTTYGYTF